This T cell receptor beta chain stems from a study of T cell changes during pregnancy in multiple sclerosis. Sequencing used immunoSEQ multiplex PCR; TCRdb keeps in-frame clones, though not all of them. This repertoire shows tens of thousands of clones, about 92% found once; its top ten account for just over 0.65%. Trimming took 4 bases from V and 4 from J, leaving 16 bases between them. The germline CDR1 and CDR2 sequences are SEHNR and FQNEAQ (reference sequence). The CDR3 length is 15 residues. The sample consisted of CD4+ T cells from peripheral blood mononuclear cells, taken in the third trimester of pregnancy. The sequence was collected from a female donor with multiple sclerosis, enrolled in a pregnancy study. The chain uses TRBV7-9 and TRBJ1-2; maybe TRBD1 (5 bases). CDR3 protein: CASSSTRRGRYGYTF. The CDR3 DNA sequence: TGTGCCAGCAGCTCTACTCGGCGGGGCCGCTATGGCTACACCTTC.